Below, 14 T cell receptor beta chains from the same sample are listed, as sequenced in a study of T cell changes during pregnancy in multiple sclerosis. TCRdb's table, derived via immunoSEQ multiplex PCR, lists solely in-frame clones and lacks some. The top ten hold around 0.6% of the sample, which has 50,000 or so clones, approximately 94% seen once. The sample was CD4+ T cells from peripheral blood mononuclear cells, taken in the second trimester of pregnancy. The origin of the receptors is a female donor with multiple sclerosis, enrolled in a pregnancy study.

In DNA form, the CDR3 reads TGTGCCACCAGCTCCCGACAGGGGGTACCTTTCTTT. Translation: CATSSRQGVPFF. The rearrangement links TRBV15 to TRBJ1-1, with TRBD1 matching over 9 bases. Per the germline V gene, CDR1 is LNHNV and CDR2 is YYDKDF (reference sequence). The ends lost 5 bases at V and 12 bases at J; junction bases unmatched: 7. This CDR3 region has 12 residues.

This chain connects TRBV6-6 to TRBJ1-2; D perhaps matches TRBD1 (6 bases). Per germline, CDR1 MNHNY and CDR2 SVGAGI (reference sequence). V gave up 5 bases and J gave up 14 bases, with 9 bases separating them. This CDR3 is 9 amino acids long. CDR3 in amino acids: CASSERGTF. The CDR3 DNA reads TGTGCCAGCAGTGAAAGGGGGACCTTC.

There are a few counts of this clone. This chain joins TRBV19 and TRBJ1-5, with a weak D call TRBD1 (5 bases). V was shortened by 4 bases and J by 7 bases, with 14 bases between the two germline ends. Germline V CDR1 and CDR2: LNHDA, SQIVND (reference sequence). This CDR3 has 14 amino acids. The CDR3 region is CASSTRQLGQPQHF. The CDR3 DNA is TGTGCCAGTAGTACCAGACAGTTAGGACAGCCCCAGCATTTT.

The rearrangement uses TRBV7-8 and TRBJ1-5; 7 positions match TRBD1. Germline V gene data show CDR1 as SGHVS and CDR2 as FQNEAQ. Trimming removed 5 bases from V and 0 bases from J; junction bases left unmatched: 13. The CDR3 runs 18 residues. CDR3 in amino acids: CASSPDRVPLYSNQPQHF. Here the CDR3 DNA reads TGTGCCAGCAGCCCCGACAGGGTGCCCCTTTATAGCAATCAGCCCCAGCATTTT. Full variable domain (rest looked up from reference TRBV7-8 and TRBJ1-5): GAGVSQSPRYKVAKRGQDVALRCDPISGHVSLFWYQQALGQGPEFLTYFQNEAQLDKSGLPSDRFFAERPEGSVSTLKIQRTQQEDSAVYLCASSPDRVPLYSNQPQHFGDGTRLSIL.

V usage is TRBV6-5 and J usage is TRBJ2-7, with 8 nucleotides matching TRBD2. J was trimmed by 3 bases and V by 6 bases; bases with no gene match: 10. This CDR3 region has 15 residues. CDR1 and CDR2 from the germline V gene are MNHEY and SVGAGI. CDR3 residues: CASRPGGGGVYEQYF. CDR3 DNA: TGTGCCAGCAGACCCGGGGGGGGTGGGGTCTACGAGCAGTACTTC.

CDR3 region: CASSETLAGGSGELFF. The CDR3, as DNA: TGTGCCAGCAGCGAGACGCTAGCGGGGGGTAGCGGGGAGCTGTTTTTT. The chain couples TRBV25-1 to TRBJ2-2, with 11 bases matching TRBD2. CDR1 MGHDK and CDR2 SYGVNS come from the germline V gene. The ends lost 6 bases at V and 7 bases at J; junction bases unmatched: 10. The CDR3 length is 16 residues.

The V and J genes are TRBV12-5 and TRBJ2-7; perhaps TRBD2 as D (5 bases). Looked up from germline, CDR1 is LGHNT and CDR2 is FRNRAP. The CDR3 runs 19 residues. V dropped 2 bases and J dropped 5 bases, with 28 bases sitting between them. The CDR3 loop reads CASGLSAHGLIENSDEQYF. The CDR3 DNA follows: TGTGCTAGTGGTTTGTCCGCCCACGGCCTCATAGAAAATAGCGACGAGCAGTACTTC.

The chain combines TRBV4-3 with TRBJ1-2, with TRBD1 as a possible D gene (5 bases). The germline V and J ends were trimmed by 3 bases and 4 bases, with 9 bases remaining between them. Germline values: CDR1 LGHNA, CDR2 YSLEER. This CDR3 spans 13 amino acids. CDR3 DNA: TGCGCCAGCAGCCAGATCGACAGCTATGGCTACACCTTC. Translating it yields CASSQIDSYGYTF.

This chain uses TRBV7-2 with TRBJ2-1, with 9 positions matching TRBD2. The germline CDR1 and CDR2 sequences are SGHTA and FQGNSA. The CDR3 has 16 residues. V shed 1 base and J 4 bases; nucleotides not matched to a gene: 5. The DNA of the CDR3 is TGTGCCAGCAGCTTAGACCCAGCGGGGGGATACAATGAGCAGTTCTTC. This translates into CASSLDPAGGYNEQFF.

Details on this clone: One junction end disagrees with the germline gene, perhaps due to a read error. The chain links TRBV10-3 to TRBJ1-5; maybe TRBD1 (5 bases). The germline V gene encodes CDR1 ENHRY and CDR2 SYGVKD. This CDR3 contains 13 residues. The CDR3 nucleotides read TGTGCCACTACCGGGGGGAGCAATCAGCCCCCGCATTTT. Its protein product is CATTGGSNQPPHF.

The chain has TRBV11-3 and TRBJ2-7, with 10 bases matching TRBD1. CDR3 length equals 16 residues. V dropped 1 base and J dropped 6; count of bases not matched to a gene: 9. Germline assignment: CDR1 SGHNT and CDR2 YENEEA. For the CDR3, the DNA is TGTGCCAGCAGCTTAGGCTCCGGGACAGGGGCTTCCGAGCAGTACTTC. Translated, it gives CASSLGSGTGASEQYF. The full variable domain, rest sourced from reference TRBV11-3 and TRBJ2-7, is EAGVVQSPRYKIIEKKQPVAFWCNPISGHNTLYWYLQNLGQGPELLIRYENEEAVDDSQLPKDRFSAERLKGVDSTLKIQPAELGDSAVYLCASSLGSGTGASEQYFGPGTRLTVT.

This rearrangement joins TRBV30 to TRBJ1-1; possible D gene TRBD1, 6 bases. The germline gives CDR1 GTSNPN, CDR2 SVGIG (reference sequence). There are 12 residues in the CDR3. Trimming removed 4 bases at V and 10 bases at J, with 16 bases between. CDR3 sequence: CAWNPNTGRAFF. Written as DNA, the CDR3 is TGTGCCTGGAATCCGAATACAGGGCGAGCTTTCTTT.

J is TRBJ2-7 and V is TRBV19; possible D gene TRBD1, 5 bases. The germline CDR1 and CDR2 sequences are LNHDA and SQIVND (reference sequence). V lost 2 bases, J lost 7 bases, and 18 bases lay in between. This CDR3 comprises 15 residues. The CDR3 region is CASSISPGRAGEQYF. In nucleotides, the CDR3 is TGTGCCAGTAGTATATCCCCGGGCAGGGCCGGGGAGCAGTACTTC.

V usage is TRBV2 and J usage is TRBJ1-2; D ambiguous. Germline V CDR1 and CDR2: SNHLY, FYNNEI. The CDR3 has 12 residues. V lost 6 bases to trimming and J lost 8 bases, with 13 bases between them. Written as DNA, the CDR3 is TGTGCCAGCAGGCCGGACTATGCGGGCTACACCTTC. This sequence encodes CASRPDYAGYTF.